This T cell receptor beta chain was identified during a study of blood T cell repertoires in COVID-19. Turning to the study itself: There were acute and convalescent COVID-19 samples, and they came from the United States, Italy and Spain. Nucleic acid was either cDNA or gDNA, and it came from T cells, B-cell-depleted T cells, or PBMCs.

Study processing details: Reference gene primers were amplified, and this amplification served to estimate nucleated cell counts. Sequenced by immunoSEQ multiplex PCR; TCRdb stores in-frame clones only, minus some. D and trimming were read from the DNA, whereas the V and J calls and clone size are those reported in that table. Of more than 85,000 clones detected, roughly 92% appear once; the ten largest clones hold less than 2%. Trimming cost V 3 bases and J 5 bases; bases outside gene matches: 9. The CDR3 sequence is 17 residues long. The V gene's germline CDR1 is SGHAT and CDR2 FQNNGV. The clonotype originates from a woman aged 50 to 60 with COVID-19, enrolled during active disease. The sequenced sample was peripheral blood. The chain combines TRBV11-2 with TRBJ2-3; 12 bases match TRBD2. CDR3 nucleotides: TGTGCCAGCAGCTTGTTTGCTAGCGGGGGGGCAGGAGATACGCAGTATTTT. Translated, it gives CASSLFASGGAGDTQYF.